The 13 T cell receptor beta chains listed next were all sequenced from one sample in a study of blood T cell repertoires in COVID-19. Using immunoSEQ multiplex PCR, the repertoire was profiled, and TCRdb retains in-frame clones only, with some absent. The sample includes some 100,000 clones, around nine tenths of them seen just once. Sequences were obtained from peripheral blood. The receptors here all came from a man aged 50 to 59 with acute or convalescent COVID-19.

This chain's CDR3 is CASSLLAGGGTYNEQFF. The CDR3 bases are TGTGCCAGCTCATTACTAGCGGGAGGGGGAACCTACAATGAGCAGTTCTTC. This chain connects TRBV18 to TRBJ2-1; 13 bases fit TRBD2. Germline trimming cut 5 bases from V and 2 bases from J; bases unmatched to any gene: 6. Germline V gene data show CDR1 as KGHSH and CDR2 as LQKENI. The CDR3 consists of 17 residues. Looking up the rest from reference TRBV18 and TRBJ2-1 gives the full variable domain: NAGVMQNPRHLVRRRGQEARLRCSPMKGHSHVYWYRQLPEEGLKFMVYLQKENIIDESGMPKERFSAEFPKEGPSILRIQQVVRGDSAAYFCASSLLAGGGTYNEQFFGPGTRLTVL.

The rearrangement joins TRBV6-2 or TRBV6-3 to TRBJ1-1; D perhaps matches TRBD1 (5 bases). The germline CDR1 and CDR2 sequences are MNHEY and SVGEGT. The CDR3 consists of 13 residues. Deletions cut 2 bases from V and 5 bases from J, with 9 bases between. The CDR3 DNA reads as TGTGCCAGCAGTTACGCACGGGGGACTGAAGCTTTCTTT. Protein: CASSYARGTEAFF.

This sequence joins TRBV7-8 and TRBJ1-1; D ambiguous. Germline CDR1 is SGHVS and CDR2 is FQNEAQ. This CDR3 spans 17 amino acids. V lost 3 bases, J lost 0 bases, and 17 bases lay in between. CDR3 coding DNA: TGTGCCAGCAGCTTCGCAGGTCGTTTAAACATGAACACTGAAGCTTTCTTT. It yields the protein CASSFAGRLNMNTEAFF.

In nucleotides, the CDR3 is TGTGCCAGCAGTTTGGCGGGAACCACTGAAGCTTTCTTT. Translating gives CASSLAGTTEAFF. The V and J genes are TRBV12-3 or TRBV12-4 and TRBJ1-1, with D uncertain. The CDR3 loop spans 13 amino acids. With 3 bases removed from V and 4 bases from J, the gap between germline ends came to 9 bases.

The V call is TRBV18, the J call TRBJ1-2, with D maybe TRBD1 (6 bases). The V gene lost 2 bases and the J gene lost 6 bases, with 22 bases spanning the gap. Germline loops: CDR1 KGHSH, CDR2 LQKENI. This CDR3 is built from 17 residues. The CDR3 here is CASSPSGGAIVGNGYTF. CDR3 nucleotides: TGTGCCAGCTCACCATCGGGGGGCGCGATTGTGGGGAATGGCTACACCTTC.

The V call is TRBV4-1, the J call TRBJ1-2, with D perhaps matching TRBD1 (5 bases). Between the trimmed V and J ends, which lost 1 base and 3 bases, there was a span of 15 bases. Germline CDR1 and CDR2: MGHRA and YSYEKL. The CDR3 runs to 16 residues. CDR3 residues: CASSQVAAQGYYGYTF. The CDR3 region has the DNA TGCGCCAGCAGCCAAGTTGCAGCCCAGGGATACTATGGCTACACCTTC.

CDR3 sequence: CASSQDRTANYGYTF. The CDR3 coding sequence is TGTGCCAGCAGCCAAGACCGGACAGCTAACTATGGCTACACCTTC. The chain carries TRBV3-1 (or the pseudogene TRBV3-2) and TRBJ1-2; TRBD1 is a possible D gene (6 bases). The CDR3 has 15 amino acids. V gave up 0 bases and J gave up 0 bases, with 8 bases separating them. CDR1 LGHDT and CDR2 YNNKEL come from the germline V gene (reference sequence).

The chain combines TRBV18 with TRBJ2-7; 9 bases fit TRBD2. The germline V gene has CDR1 KGHSH and CDR2 LQKENI. The length of the CDR3 is 16 residues. V trimming: 2 bases; J trimming: 4 bases; junction bases outside the gene matches: 9. CDR3 nucleotide sequence: TGTGCCAGCTCACCATCGGGCGGGAGGGCCTCTTACGAGCAGTACTTC. This gives the protein CASSPSGGRASYEQYF.

The chain has TRBV27 and TRBJ2-3; D not certain. From germline, CDR1 is MNHEY and CDR2 SMNVEV (reference sequence). Trimming pared 3 bases from V and 4 bases from J, leaving 8 bases between. This CDR3 contains 13 residues. CDR3 in DNA: TGTGCCAGCAGTTTGATGGTAGCAGATACGCAGTATTTT. It specifies CASSLMVADTQYF.

The V call is TRBV7-2, the J call TRBJ1-2; 12 nucleotides agree with TRBD1. V gave up 4 bases and J gave up 4 bases; unmatched junction bases: 7. This CDR3 comprises 16 residues. Per germline, CDR1 SGHTA and CDR2 FQGNSA. CDR3 region: CASSSGTGGQSYGYTF. In DNA form, the CDR3 reads TGTGCCAGCAGCTCCGGGACAGGGGGCCAAAGCTATGGCTACACCTTC.

The chain employs TRBV7-9 and TRBJ2-7; TRBD2 matches 14 bases. This CDR3 has 18 amino acids. The V gene end was trimmed by 4 bases and the J gene end by 4 bases; junction bases not matched to a gene: 12. Germline V CDR1 and CDR2: SEHNR, FQNEAQ (reference sequence). The CDR3 loop is CASSSSGTSGSPVYEQYF. CDR3 nucleotides: TGTGCCAGCAGCTCTTCCGGGACTAGCGGGAGTCCTGTTTACGAGCAGTACTTC.

This chain connects TRBV7-3 to TRBJ2-7, with 9 positions matching TRBD2. Germline values: CDR1 SGHTA, CDR2 FQGTGA. There are 15 residues in the CDR3. Unmatched junction bases numbered 4, after V lost 1 base and J lost 3 bases. The CDR3 DNA is TGTGCCAGCAGCTTAATGGCGGGAGGGGGCTACGAGCAGTACTTC. Protein product: CASSLMAGGGYEQYF.

The chain combines TRBV28 with TRBJ2-7, with 8 bases matching TRBD1. J gave up 5 bases and V 6 bases, and 15 bases lay outside the gene matches. CDR3 length: 16 residues. Germline V CDR1 and CDR2: MDHEN, SYDVKM. The DNA of the CDR3 is TGTGCCAGCAGCTTACGATCAGGGGGCGCCCGGAACGAGCAGTACTTC. Encoded protein: CASSLRSGGARNEQYF.